One and the same sample provided the 13 T cell receptor beta chains below, sequenced in a study of control samples from healthy donors and cancer patients. Only in-frame clones appear in the TCRdb table, and some are missing; sequencing was by immunoSEQ multiplex PCR. In the table there are about 130,000 clones, roughly 89% of which are singletons. The sample was blood. The receptors come from a young man in good health.

The J gene is TRBJ2-7, the V gene TRBV5-4; 9 nucleotides agree with TRBD1. CDR1 and CDR2 from the germline V gene are SGHNT and YYREEE (reference sequence). With 1 base clipped from V and 0 bases from J, the junction kept 17 bases outside the gene matches. The CDR3 has 20 amino acids. CDR3 bases: TGTGCCAGCAGCTTGCGGGGACAGGGAAAGGGTCTCCGATCCTCCTACGAGCAGTACTTC. Amino acid sequence: CASSLRGQGKGLRSSYEQYF. Full variable domain (rest looked up from reference TRBV5-4 and TRBJ2-7): ETGVTQSPTHLIKTRGQQVTLRCSSQSGHNTVSWYQQALGQGPQFIFQYYREEENGRGNFPPRFSGLQFPNYSSELNVNALELDDSALYLCASSLRGQGKGLRSSYEQYFGPGTRLTVT.

Of note for this clone: The same CDR3 is also encoded by other DNA sequences in this sample. The chain carries TRBV10-3 and TRBJ1-1; D ambiguous. V was cut by 8 bases and J by 5 bases, with 12 bases left in between. Germline V gives CDR1 ENHRY, CDR2 SYGVKD. The CDR3 covers 12 residues. The CDR3 sequence: CAISQAVTEAFF. In nucleotides, the CDR3 is TGTGCCATCTCTCAGGCAGTAACTGAAGCTTTCTTT.

CDR3 in amino acids: CASSLQGALYTEAFF. In DNA, the CDR3 is TGTGCCAGCAGTTTACAGGGGGCATTGTACACTGAAGCTTTCTTT. The rearrangement joins TRBV2 to TRBJ1-1; TRBD1 aligns across 9 bases. The V gene's germline CDR1 is SNHLY and CDR2 FYNNEI. With 5 bases clipped from V and 3 bases from J, the junction kept 7 bases outside the gene matches. CDR3 length equals 15 residues.

This chain links TRBV19 with TRBJ2-2; D gene uncertain. The CDR3 is 12 residues long. Trimming left V 5 bases short and J 6 bases short, with 7 bases between. Germline-derived CDR1 and CDR2 are LNHDA and SQIVND (reference sequence). Here the CDR3 reads CASSPPSGELFF. The CDR3 DNA reads as TGTGCCAGTAGTCCCCCCTCCGGGGAGCTGTTTTTT.

The chain recombines TRBV2 with TRBJ2-7; 9 bases line up with TRBD1. Germline V gene sequence: CDR1 SNHLY, CDR2 FYNNEI. Trimming cost V 10 bases and J 6 bases; bases outside gene matches: 13. The CDR3 has 14 amino acids. In DNA form, the CDR3 reads TGTGCCACCAGAGGGTCGACAGGGGGTTCCGAGCAGTACTTC. It encodes CATRGSTGGSEQYF. Filled out from reference TRBV2 and TRBJ2-7, the complete variable domain reads EPEVTQTPSHQVTQMGQEVILRCVPISNHLYFYWYRQILGQKVEFLVSFYNNEISEKSEIFDDQFSVERPDGSNFTLKIRSTKLEDSAMYFCATRGSTGGSEQYFGPGTRLTVT.

The V gene is TRBV2, the J gene TRBJ1-3; no clear D gene. The CDR3 is 13 residues long. The V gene's germline CDR1 is SNHLY and CDR2 FYNNEI. Between the trimmed V and J ends, which lost 0 bases and 3 bases, there was a span of 3 bases. The CDR3 DNA is TGTGCCAGCAGTGAAGCCGGTGGAAACACCATATATTTT. Its translation is CASSEAGGNTIYF.

V is TRBV10-2 and J is TRBJ2-5; D remains unclear. CDR1 and CDR2 (germline): WSHSY, SAAADI. The ends were cut back, 6 bases at V and 0 bases at J, with 8 bases in the middle. The CDR3 contains 13 residues. Here the CDR3 reads CASSLQYQETQYF. The CDR3 DNA reads as TGCGCCAGCAGCCTACAGTACCAAGAGACCCAGTACTTC.

The chain joins TRBV19 to TRBJ1-2; no definite D call. The CDR3 is made up of 15 amino acids. V shed 4 bases and J shed 4 bases, with 16 bases lying between them. CDR1 is LNHDA, CDR2 SQIVND, per germline (reference sequence). Here the CDR3 DNA reads TGTGCCAGTAGTAGCCCTTATCAGAGATTCTATGGCTACACCTTC. This encodes CASSSPYQRFYGYTF. The whole variable domain, remainder taken from reference TRBV19 and TRBJ1-2, is DGGITQSPKYLFRKEGQNVTLSCEQNLNHDAMYWYRQDPGQGLRLIYYSQIVNDFQKGDIAEGYSVSREKKESFPLTVTSAQKNPTAFYLCASSSPYQRFYGYTFGSGTRLTVV.

The table lists this clone with a few counts. The chain couples TRBV27 to TRBJ1-1; TRBD1 is a possible D gene (5 bases). The V end was cut by 7 bases, the J end by 11 bases, with 11 bases between. The CDR3 contains 10 residues. Germline CDR1 and CDR2: MNHEY and SMNVEV (reference sequence). In nucleotides, the CDR3 is TGTGCCAGCACCCCCCACAGGGCTTTCTTT. It is translated as CASTPHRAFF.

This chain joins TRBV10-3 and TRBJ2-1; D might be TRBD2 (6 bases). V dropped 1 base and J dropped 2 bases, with 12 bases sitting between them. Germline CDR1 reads ENHRY; CDR2 reads SYGVKD. This CDR3 is 16 amino acids long. CDR3 amino acids: CAISEYGGTPYNEQFF. The CDR3, as DNA: TGTGCCATCAGTGAGTACGGCGGGACCCCCTACAATGAGCAGTTCTTC.

The chain joins TRBV9 to TRBJ1-6; 7 bases are a match to TRBD1. V lost 3 bases to trimming and J lost 6 bases; unmatched junction nucleotides: 6. This CDR3 is 15 amino acids long. Germline V lookup: CDR1 SGDLS, CDR2 YYNGEE. CDR3 DNA: TGTGCCAGCAGCGGACCGGGACAGAGTAATTCACCCCTCCACTTT. Translating it yields CASSGPGQSNSPLHF.

The chain joins TRBV19 to TRBJ1-5; D unclear. This CDR3 comprises 12 residues. CDR1 and CDR2 from the germline V gene are LNHDA and SQIVND (reference sequence). V was trimmed by 1 base and J by 6 bases, leaving 4 bases between them. The DNA of the CDR3 is TGTGCCAGTAGTATAGCGGGTCAGCCCCAGCATTTT. The encoded protein is CASSIAGQPQHF.

The genes are TRBV12-3 or TRBV12-4 and TRBJ1-2; D might be TRBD1 (6 bases). V was cut by 10 bases and J by 7 bases, with 13 bases left in between. The CDR3 totals 11 residues. The CDR3 loop is CATGAGIGYTF. As DNA, the CDR3 is TGTGCCACGGGGGCAGGGATTGGCTACACCTTC.